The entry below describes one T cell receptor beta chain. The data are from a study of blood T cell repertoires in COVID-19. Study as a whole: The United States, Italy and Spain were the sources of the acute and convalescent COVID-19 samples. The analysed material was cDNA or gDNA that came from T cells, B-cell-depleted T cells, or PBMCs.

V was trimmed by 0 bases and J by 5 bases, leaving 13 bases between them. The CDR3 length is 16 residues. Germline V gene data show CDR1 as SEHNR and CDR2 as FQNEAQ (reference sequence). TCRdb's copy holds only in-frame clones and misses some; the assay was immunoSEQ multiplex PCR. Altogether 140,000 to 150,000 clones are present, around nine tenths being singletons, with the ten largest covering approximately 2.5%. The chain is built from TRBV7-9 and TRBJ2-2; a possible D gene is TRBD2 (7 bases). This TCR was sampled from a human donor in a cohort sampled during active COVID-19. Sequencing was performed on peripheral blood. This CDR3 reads CASSLAGGGRTGELFF. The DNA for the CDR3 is TGTGCCAGCAGCTTAGCGGGCGGGGGCAGGACCGGGGAGCTGTTTTTT.